This passage covers 20 T cell receptor beta chains from one sample sequenced in a study of T cells after yellow fever vaccination (dated by TCRdb to about 2019). Preparation of the library involved 5' RACE. The run used an Illumina NovaSeq 6000. The raw public data were reprocessed by TCRdb itself: fastp quality trimming at Q25, MiXCR clonotype calling, in-frame beta chains only. Every entry covers one CDR3 protein and lists the most common genes and DNA from its rows. This sample gives 300,000 or so distinct CDR3 sequences in total; under 5% of them show up just once. Of the sample, about 24% is held by the ten largest clones. The intended sense of this specimen's treatment or condition label: live attenuated yellow fever vaccine strain. Material: PBMCs, obtained 5 days after the yellow fever booster vaccination. The origin of the receptors is a man aged 18 to 29 who received the YFV17D yellow fever vaccine.

The chain employs TRBV5-6 and TRBJ2-6, with 8 bases aligning to TRBD2. Germline V gives CDR1 SGHDT, CDR2 YYEEEE. V gave up 4 bases and J gave up 3 bases; unmatched junction bases: 9. The CDR3 consists of 17 residues. The CDR3 spells CASSPRTSSFGANVLTF. The CDR3 DNA reads TGTGCCAGCAGCCCCAGGACTAGCTCGTTTGGGGCCAACGTCCTGACTTTC.

This clonotype was observed at least ten times. The V call is TRBV10-3, the J call TRBJ2-3; weak D call: TRBD2 (5 bases). The germline CDR1 and CDR2 sequences are ENHRY and SYGVKD. There are 12 residues in the CDR3. Trimming took off 10 bases at V and 5 bases at J, with 13 bases between the two ends. The CDR3 sequence is CATKEGVDTQYF. The CDR3 DNA sequence: TGTGCCACAAAAGAGGGCGTAGATACGCAGTATTTT.

The V call is TRBV6-1, the J call TRBJ2-2, with D uncertain. This CDR3 region has 16 residues. Trimming took 7 bases from V and 2 from J, leaving 17 bases between them. Per the germline V gene, CDR1 is MNHNS and CDR2 is SASEGT. CDR3 nucleotide sequence: TGTGCCAGCACCCCATGGGAATACAGAAACACCGGGGAGCTGTTTTTT. This translates into CASTPWEYRNTGELFF.

This clonotype was detected many times. The chain joins TRBV4-3 to TRBJ1-6; no definite D call. This CDR3 has 13 amino acids. Looked up from germline, CDR1 is LGHNA and CDR2 is YSLEER. V lost 0 bases and J lost 12, with 9 bases in between. This chain's CDR3 is CASSQERLKPLHF. As DNA, the CDR3 is TGCGCCAGCAGCCAAGAGAGACTCAAACCCCTCCACTTT.

The chain joins TRBV6-6 to TRBJ1-1, with TRBD1 as a possible D gene (6 bases). CDR3 length equals 13 residues. Germline lookup yields CDR1 MNHNY and CDR2 SVGAGI (reference sequence). The V end lost 6 bases, the J end lost 4 bases, and 12 bases lay between the germline ends. CDR3 sequence: CASRPQGSTEAFF. In DNA, the CDR3 is TGTGCCAGCAGACCACAGGGATCCACTGAAGCTTTCTTT.

This clonotype was picked up a small number of times. The rearrangement joins TRBV4-3 to TRBJ1-5; 8 positions agree with TRBD1. Germline-derived CDR1 and CDR2 are LGHNA and YSLEER. CDR3 length: 13 residues. The V segment lost 5 bases and the J segment 5 bases; nucleotides outside the gene matches: 2. The chain's CDR3 is CASSRTGHQPQHF. In nucleotides, the CDR3 is TGCGCCAGCAGCAGGACAGGGCATCAGCCCCAGCATTTT.

CDR3 protein: CASSQRRGLPYF. DNA of the CDR3: TGCGCCAGCAGTCAAAGAAGAGGACTTCCGTACTTC. The V call is TRBV23-1, the J call TRBJ2-4; a weak D match, TRBD2 (5 bases). Being an ORF, TRBV23-1 has a function that is uncertain. The CDR3 is made up of 12 amino acids. The germline V and J ends were trimmed by 2 bases and 15 bases, with 14 bases remaining between them.

In this sample, this clonotype turned up many times. The genes are TRBV19 and TRBJ2-7, with D tentatively TRBD1 (6 bases). The germline V gene encodes CDR1 LNHDA and CDR2 SQIVND (reference sequence). With 4 bases removed from V and 2 bases from J, the gap between germline ends came to 12 bases. This CDR3 spans 14 amino acids. The CDR3 DNA sequence: TGTGCCAGTAGTACAGGGGTAGCGACCTACGAGCAGTACTTC. Amino acid sequence: CASSTGVATYEQYF.

V is TRBV7-2 and J is TRBJ2-7; 8 bases are shared with TRBD2. The V and J ends lost 5 bases and 3 bases, in that order; junction bases with no gene match: 12. This CDR3 spans 16 amino acids. The germline gives CDR1 SGHTA, CDR2 FQGNSA. CDR3 protein: CASSRDAGTSNYEQYF. CDR3 sequence (DNA): TGTGCCAGCAGCCGAGATGCCGGGACTAGTAACTACGAGCAGTACTTC.

This clonotype was recorded at least ten times. This rearrangement joins TRBV6-5 to TRBJ2-7; D possibly matches TRBD1 or TRBD2 (6 bases each). The CDR3 runs 14 residues. The V gene lost 8 bases and the J gene lost 0 bases, with 14 bases spanning the gap. Per the germline V gene, CDR1 is MNHEY and CDR2 is SVGAGI. In DNA, the CDR3 is TGTGCCAGCGGAGGGGGGCCCAGCTCCTACGAGCAGTACTTC. This translates into CASGGGPSSYEQYF.

V gene TRBV5-1 combines with J gene TRBJ1-2; D is uncertain. Germline-derived CDR1 and CDR2 are SGHRS and YFSETQ. The V end lost 3 bases, the J end lost 3 bases, and 15 bases lay between the germline ends. There are 15 residues in the CDR3. The CDR3 sequence is CASSWSGMAYYGYTF. The DNA of the CDR3 is TGCGCCAGCAGCTGGTCGGGGATGGCTTACTATGGCTACACCTTC.

This clonotype was counted ten times or more. The rearrangement joins TRBV4-3 to TRBJ2-2; 8 nucleotides match TRBD1. The germline V gene encodes CDR1 LGHNA and CDR2 YSLEER. V lost 4 bases and J lost 4; bases outside the gene matches: 5. CDR3 length: 15 residues. The CDR3 coding sequence is TGCGCCAGCAGCCCGACAGGGGTGGGCACCGGGGAGCTGTTTTTT. Its translation is CASSPTGVGTGELFF.

There are many counts of this clonotype. The V call is TRBV7-6, the J call TRBJ2-5; the D gene is possibly TRBD2 (5 bases). The CDR3 loop spans 12 amino acids. Germline V CDR1 and CDR2: SGHVS, FNYEAQ. V lost 4 bases and J 5 bases, leaving 8 bases between the germline ends. CDR3 nucleotide sequence: TGTGCCAGCAGCTGGACGGGGGAGACCCAGTACTTC. This gives the protein CASSWTGETQYF. Full variable domain (missing parts from reference TRBV7-6 and TRBJ2-5): GAGVSQSPRYKVTKRGQDVALRCDPISGHVSLYWYRQALGQGPEFLTYFNYEAQQDKSGLPNDRFSAERPEGSISTLTIQRTEQRDSAMYRCASSWTGETQYFGPGTRLLVL.

This clonotype was picked up many times. V is TRBV4-2 and J is TRBJ2-7; D is uncertain. Between the trimmed V and J ends, which lost 0 bases and 1 base, there was a span of 10 bases. Germline CDR1 reads LGHNA; CDR2 reads YNFKEQ. This CDR3 has 15 amino acids. CDR3 loop: CASSQDRSVSYEQYF. The CDR3, as DNA: TGTGCCAGCAGCCAAGATCGGTCCGTTTCCTACGAGCAGTACTTC.

This clonotype was seen ten or more times. The gene calls are TRBV6-4 and TRBJ2-2; D may match TRBD1 or TRBD2 (6 bases each). The CDR3 sequence is 15 residues long. The V end lost 3 bases, the J end lost 2 bases, and 10 bases lay between the germline ends. Germline V gene sequence: CDR1 MRHNA, CDR2 SNTAGT. CDR3 protein: CASSEGGQNTGELFF. CDR3 nucleotide sequence: TGTGCCAGCAGTGAGGGGGGACAAAACACCGGGGAGCTGTTTTTT.

The V and J genes are TRBV20-1 and TRBJ2-1, with D possibly being TRBD1 or TRBD2 (6 bases each). The CDR3 runs to 14 residues. Germline V gene sequence: CDR1 DFQATT, CDR2 SNEGSKA (reference sequence). Trimming took 6 bases from V and 8 from J, leaving 20 bases between them. This CDR3 is CSARYRDSSDEQFF. Here the CDR3 DNA reads TGCAGTGCCCGATACAGGGACTCTAGCGATGAGCAGTTCTTC.

The rearrangement uses TRBV7-6 and TRBJ2-7; D unclear. Germline CDR1 SGHVS, CDR2 FNYEAQ. The length of the CDR3 is 13 residues. Trimming cost V 3 bases and J 6 bases, with 12 bases left between them. CDR3 sequence reads: CASSFSERSEQYF. For the CDR3, the DNA is TGTGCCAGCAGCTTTTCGGAGAGAAGCGAGCAGTACTTC.

This chain joins TRBV7-9 and TRBJ1-5, with 10 bases identical to TRBD1. The CDR3 spans 18 residues. Germline CDR1 reads SEHNR; CDR2 reads FQNEAQ (reference sequence). V was clipped by 4 bases and J by 2 bases; unmatched bases: 11. In DNA, the CDR3 is TGTGCCAGCAGCTCCCATCCGGGGACAGGGGAGGGCAATCAGCCCCAGCATTTT. Translation gives CASSSHPGTGEGNQPQHF.

This clonotype was counted between two and nine times. The chain is built from TRBV4-1 and TRBJ1-1; D not certain. Trimming cost V 7 bases and J 8 bases, with 23 bases left between them. This CDR3 contains 15 residues. The V gene's germline CDR1 is MGHRA and CDR2 YSYEKL. CDR3: CASTLSRLGEREAFF. The CDR3 coding sequence is TGCGCCAGCACCCTATCCCGCCTGGGCGAAAGAGAAGCTTTCTTT.

This clonotype was counted ten times or more. V usage is TRBV5-1 and J usage is TRBJ2-7, with 7 bases fitting TRBD2. This CDR3 spans 13 amino acids. Germline trimming cut 0 bases from V and 4 bases from J; bases unmatched to any gene: 1. CDR1 is SGHRS and CDR2 is YFSETQ in the germline V gene. The chain's CDR3 is CASSLVGGYEQYV. CDR3 DNA sequence: TGCGCCAGCAGCTTGGTCGGGGGGTACGAGCAGTACGTC.